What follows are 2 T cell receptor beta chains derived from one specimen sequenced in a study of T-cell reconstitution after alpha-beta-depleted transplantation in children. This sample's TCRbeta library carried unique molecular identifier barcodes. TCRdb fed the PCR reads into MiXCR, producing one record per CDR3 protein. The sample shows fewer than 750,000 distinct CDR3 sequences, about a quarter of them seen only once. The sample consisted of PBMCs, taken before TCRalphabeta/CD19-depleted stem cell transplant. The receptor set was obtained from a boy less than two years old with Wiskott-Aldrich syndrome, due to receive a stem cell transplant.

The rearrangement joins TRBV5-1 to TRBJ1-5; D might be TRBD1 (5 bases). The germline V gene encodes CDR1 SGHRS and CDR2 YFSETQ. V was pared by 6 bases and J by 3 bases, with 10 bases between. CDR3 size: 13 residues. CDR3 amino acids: CASMTAPNQPQHF. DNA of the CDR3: TGCGCCAGCATGACAGCCCCCAATCAGCCCCAGCATTTT.

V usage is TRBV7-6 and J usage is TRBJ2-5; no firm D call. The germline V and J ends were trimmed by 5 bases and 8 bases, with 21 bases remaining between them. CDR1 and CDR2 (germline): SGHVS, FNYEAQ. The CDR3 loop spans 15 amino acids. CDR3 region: CASSPLALGPGTQYF. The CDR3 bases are TGTGCCAGCAGCCCCTTGGCGCTGGGTCCCGGAACCCAGTACTTC.